A single sample gave rise to the 16 T cell receptor beta chains below, sequenced in a study of identical twins. TCRdb fed the 5' RACE reads into MiXCR, producing one record per CDR3 protein. Among roughly 1,500,000 distinct CDR3 sequences listed, about 31% were seen once. Sequenced material: cord blood. The receptor set was obtained from a newborn girl in good health.

The V and J genes are TRBV7-2 and TRBJ1-5, with TRBD1 matching 7 bases. V shed 1 base and J 9 bases; nucleotides not matched to a gene: 9. CDR1 is SGHTA and CDR2 is FQGNSA in the germline V gene. The CDR3 covers 15 residues. CDR3 nucleotide sequence: TGTGCCAGCAGCTTAGAACAGGGGCCGATTAGGCCCCAGCATTTT. It codes for CASSLEQGPIRPQHF.

J is TRBJ2-5 and V is TRBV4-1; D remains unclear. CDR3 length equals 14 residues. Germline CDR1 and CDR2: MGHRA and YSYEKL. Trimming pared 3 bases from V and 4 bases from J, leaving 12 bases between. Here the CDR3 reads CASSHRSNRETQYF. The CDR3 DNA reads as TGCGCCAGCAGCCATCGGAGTAACCGAGAGACCCAGTACTTC.

The chain carries TRBV12-3 or TRBV12-4 and TRBJ2-3; D possibly corresponds to TRBD2 (5 bases). The CDR3 covers 14 residues. The CDR3 DNA sequence: TGTGCTACCTCTCCGTGGGAGTACACAGATACGCAGTATTTT. Translation gives CATSPWEYTDTQYF.

The chain recombines TRBV11-2 with TRBJ1-1; no clear D gene. Looked up from germline, CDR1 is SGHAT and CDR2 is FQNNGV. The CDR3 runs to 14 residues. Between the trimmed V and J ends, which lost 1 base and 8 bases, there was a span of 14 bases. In DNA, the CDR3 is TGTGCCAGCAGCTTAGTACGGACCCCGGCGGAAGCTTTCTTT. Amino acid sequence: CASSLVRTPAEAFF.

In this sample, this clonotype turned up a few times. Compared with germline, one end of the junction differs, possibly owing to a read error. The rearrangement links TRBV6-6 to TRBJ2-7, with D maybe TRBD1 (5 bases). The CDR3 is made up of 14 amino acids. CDR1 is MNHNY and CDR2 is SVGAGI in the germline V gene (reference sequence). The CDR3 sequence: CASSHSRQPYEQYF. The CDR3 region has the DNA TGTGCCAGCAGTCACTCAAGACAGCCCTACGAGCAGTACTTC.

The CDR3 DNA reads TGTGCCATCAGTGAGTTGGGCCAGGGTCGTTCACCCCTCCACTTT. Protein product: CAISELGQGRSPLHF. This chain joins TRBV10-3 and TRBJ1-6; TRBD1 is a possible D gene (5 bases). CDR3 length: 15 amino acids. Looked up from germline, CDR1 is ENHRY and CDR2 is SYGVKD. V was shortened by 1 base and J by 9 bases, with 13 bases between the two germline ends.

The chain links TRBV27 to TRBJ1-5; the match to TRBD1 covers 7 bases. Germline CDR1 and CDR2: MNHEY and SMNVEV (reference sequence). This CDR3 contains 15 residues. V was clipped by 6 bases and J by 5 bases; unmatched bases: 10. The CDR3 loop reads CASRATGERHQPQHF. The CDR3 region has the DNA TGTGCCAGCAGGGCAACAGGGGAAAGGCATCAGCCCCAGCATTTT.

Ten or more counts support this clonotype. The rearrangement joins TRBV27 to TRBJ2-3, with unresolved D. The ends were cut back, 6 bases at V and 2 bases at J, with 9 bases in the middle. The CDR3 covers 13 residues. CDR1 is MNHEY, CDR2 SMNVEV, per germline (reference sequence). The CDR3, as DNA: TGTGCCAGCAGCTGGCTCACCACAGATACGCAGTATTTT. Its protein is CASSWLTTDTQYF.

V and J are TRBV4-2 and TRBJ2-1, with TRBD2 matching 10 bases. Germline CDR1 is LGHNA and CDR2 is YNFKEQ. The J segment lost 7 bases and the V segment lost 0 bases, leaving 6 bases of the junction unmatched. The CDR3 consists of 16 residues. The chain's CDR3 is CASSQDAELAGNEQFF. In nucleotides, the CDR3 is TGTGCCAGCAGCCAAGATGCGGAACTAGCGGGGAATGAGCAGTTCTTC.

In its sample, this clonotype was seen a few times. The V gene is TRBV4-1, the J gene TRBJ2-5; D remains ambiguous. Germline loops: CDR1 MGHRA, CDR2 YSYEKL. The V gene lost 2 bases and the J gene lost 1 base, with 8 bases spanning the gap. This CDR3 spans 14 amino acids. CDR3 protein: CASSQIPGQETQYF. As DNA, the CDR3 is TGCGCCAGCAGCCAAATTCCAGGCCAAGAGACCCAGTACTTC.

The V gene is TRBV20-1, the J gene TRBJ2-1; D not resolved. The end of the DNA is better explained by TRBJ2-7, so the J call may be wrong. The V gene's germline CDR1 is DFQATT and CDR2 SNEGSKA (reference sequence). The CDR3 loop spans 14 amino acids. CDR3 sequence: CSASLGRSYNEQYF. CDR3 in DNA: TGCAGTGCTAGTCTTGGACGCTCCTACAATGAGCAGTACTTC.

The V call is TRBV27, the J call TRBJ2-1, with D unclear. Trimming took 3 bases from V and 2 from J, leaving 5 bases between them. The CDR3 is made up of 13 amino acids. Looked up from germline, CDR1 is MNHEY and CDR2 is SMNVEV (reference sequence). CDR3 residues: CASSFTAYNEQFF. In nucleotides, the CDR3 is TGTGCCAGCAGTTTCACAGCCTACAATGAGCAGTTCTTC.

The chain links TRBV20-1 to TRBJ2-2; D gene ambiguous. The V gene's germline CDR1 is DFQATT and CDR2 SNEGSKA (reference sequence). There are 15 residues in the CDR3. Trimming took 1 base from V and 3 from J, leaving 12 bases between them. The CDR3 region is CSARGTFPYTGELFF. The CDR3 DNA sequence: TGCAGTGCTAGAGGGACGTTTCCGTACACCGGGGAGCTGTTTTTT.

This clonotype was observed a few times. The chain combines TRBV10-3 with TRBJ2-5, with D perhaps matching TRBD2 (5 bases). The CDR3 runs 14 residues. V lost 3 bases and J lost 2, with 10 bases in between. CDR1 ENHRY and CDR2 SYGVKD come from the germline V gene. CDR3 sequence: CAISDWRVQETQYF. The DNA for the CDR3 is TGTGCCATCAGTGATTGGCGGGTGCAAGAGACCCAGTACTTC.

CDR3 in DNA: TGTGCCAGCAGCCTGACAGGGGCCCTCAATGAGCAGTTCTTC. Amino acids: CASSLTGALNEQFF. The chain carries TRBV7-2 and TRBJ2-1, with 8 positions matching TRBD1. J gave up 6 bases and V 5 bases, and 6 bases lay outside the gene matches. The CDR3 is made up of 14 amino acids. The germline V gene has CDR1 SGHTA and CDR2 FQGNSA. Filled out from reference TRBV7-2 and TRBJ2-1, the complete variable domain reads GAGVSQSPSNKVTEKGKDVELRCDPISGHTALYWYRQSLGQGLEFLIYFQGNSAPDKSGLPSDRFSAERTGGSVSTLTIQRTQQEDSAVYLCASSLTGALNEQFFGPGTRLTVL.

V and J are TRBV6-5 and TRBJ2-5; 14 bases align to TRBD2. The assigned J gene may be wrong: the sequence end matches TRBJ2-7 better. The germline gives CDR1 MNHEY, CDR2 SVGAGI. CDR3 length: 15 residues. The CDR3 here is CASNSGTSGRGEQYF. The DNA of the CDR3 is TGTGCCAGCAACTCCGGGACTAGCGGGAGAGGCGAGCAGTACTTC.